Listed here are 22 T cell receptor beta chains from one sample, sequenced in a study of breast tumors, draining lymph nodes, adjacent tissues. TCRdb re-analysed the multiplex PCR reads in MiXCR, keeping a single row per CDR3 protein. The repertoire holds 66,000 or so distinct CDR3 sequences, with 40% to 45% as singletons. The sample was breast tumor tissue. These receptors all come from a female donor with breast cancer. Some clones in this sample may be carry-over from other donors' samples.

Comment on this clonotype: Relative to the germline gene, one junction end is altered; a read error may explain this. The CDR3 DNA reads TGTGGCACCGGGGACAGGGTGGCCTACGAGCGGTACTTC. Protein product: CGTGDRVAYERYF. This chain links TRBV2 with TRBJ2-7; TRBD1 aligns across 9 bases. The CDR3 runs 13 residues. Germline values: CDR1 SNHLY, CDR2 FYNNEI.

The V call is TRBV7-6, the J call TRBJ2-1, with D perhaps matching TRBD2 (5 bases). The germline V gene has CDR1 SGHVS and CDR2 FNYEAQ. The CDR3 spans 16 residues. The germline V and J ends were trimmed by 5 bases and 8 bases, with 22 bases remaining between them. The CDR3 DNA sequence: TGTGCCAGCAGCCCCGGGGTAGATGCCTTAACGGATGAGCAGTTCTTC. Translated: CASSPGVDALTDEQFF.

This clonotype appeared many times. The chain has TRBV10-3 and TRBJ1-2; D is possibly TRBD1 (6 bases). The CDR3 loop spans 13 amino acids. Germline V gene sequence: CDR1 ENHRY, CDR2 SYGVKD. Between the trimmed V and J ends, which lost 4 bases and 3 bases, there was a span of 9 bases. CDR3 DNA sequence: TGTGCCATCAGTGCGGCAGGGGACTATGGCTACACCTTC. Its translation: CAISAAGDYGYTF.

The chain joins TRBV29-1 to TRBJ2-1, with 7 bases identical to TRBD2. J was trimmed by 2 bases and V by 8 bases; bases with no gene match: 6. This CDR3 has 13 residues. The germline V gene encodes CDR1 SQVTM and CDR2 ANQGSEA. The CDR3 nucleotides read TGCAGCTTGGGAGGGCGTCCCTACAATGAGCAGTTCTTC. Its translation is CSLGGRPYNEQFF.

Comments on this clonotype: The junction differs from germline at one of its ends, possibly a read error. This rearrangement joins TRBV5-1 to TRBJ1-4; D is possibly TRBD1 (6 bases). The CDR3 loop spans 15 amino acids. Germline loops: CDR1 SGHRS, CDR2 YFSETQ. In nucleotides, the CDR3 is TGCGCCAGCAGCTTACGAGGGGGGGCTATTGAAAAACTGTTTTTC. Translated: CASSLRGGAIEKLFF. The complete variable domain, with remaining parts taken from reference TRBV5-1 and TRBJ1-4, reads KAGVTQTPRYLIKTRGQQVTLSCSPISGHRSVSWYQQTPGQGLQFLFEYFSETQRNKGNFPGRFSGRQFSNSRSEMNVSTLELGDSALYLCASSLRGGAIEKLFFGSGTQLSVL.

In its sample, this clonotype was seen many times. The CDR3 protein is CASRALGRAGTDTQYF. CDR3 bases: TGTGCCAGCAGAGCCCTGGGGCGGGCGGGTACAGATACGCAGTATTTT. The rearrangement joins TRBV7-9 to TRBJ2-3; D is tentatively TRBD1 or TRBD2 (5 bases each). The CDR3 covers 16 residues. Between the trimmed V and J ends, which lost 6 bases and 3 bases, there was a span of 19 bases. Germline V gene sequence: CDR1 SEHNR, CDR2 FQNEAQ (reference sequence).

This clonotype was seen at least ten times. The chain employs TRBV11-2 and TRBJ2-5, with D possibly TRBD2 on 5 matching bases. The CDR3 has 16 amino acids. Germline V gene sequence: CDR1 SGHAT, CDR2 FQNNGV. V shed 4 bases and J shed 2 bases, with 17 bases lying between them. CDR3 nucleotide sequence: TGTGCCAGCAGCTCCCAGTCCCGGGGATTACAAGAGACCCAGTACTTC. Its translation is CASSSQSRGLQETQYF.

CDR3 amino acids: CASSGRELFF. The CDR3 coding sequence is TGTGCCAGCAGCGGCCGGGAGCTGTTTTTT. This chain links TRBV9 with TRBJ2-2, with no clear D. The V end lost 3 bases, the J end lost 9 bases, and 3 bases lay between the germline ends. CDR1 and CDR2 (germline): SGDLS, YYNGEE. The CDR3 spans 10 residues.

In this sample, this clonotype turned up many times. V is TRBV9 and J is TRBJ2-4; D is possibly TRBD1 or TRBD2 (7 bases each). Trimming left V 3 bases short and J 0 bases short, with 16 bases between. Germline V CDR1 and CDR2: SGDLS, YYNGEE. The CDR3 contains 17 residues. CDR3 in DNA: TGTGCCAGCAGCGCTGAGGGGAGGGGGCAAGCCAAAAACATTCAGTACTTC. Encoded protein: CASSAEGRGQAKNIQYF.

This clonotype was found many times. This chain joins TRBV7-2 and TRBJ1-4, with a weak D call TRBD1 (6 bases). V dropped 1 base and J dropped 6 bases, with 15 bases sitting between them. Germline V CDR1 and CDR2: SGHTA, FQGNSA. CDR3 size: 16 residues. CDR3 sequence (DNA): TGTGCCAGCAGCTTAGGCGGGGGGCTAGGATATGAAAAACTGTTTTTT. It translates to CASSLGGGLGYEKLFF.

The genes are TRBV5-1 and TRBJ2-3, with TRBD2 as a possible D gene (5 bases). The germline CDR1 and CDR2 sequences are SGHRS and YFSETQ. V was trimmed by 5 bases and J by 2 bases, leaving 15 bases between them. The CDR3 is made up of 15 amino acids. The CDR3 sequence is CASRLGLPITDTQYF. CDR3 nucleotide sequence: TGCGCCAGCAGGTTAGGACTGCCGATCACAGATACGCAGTATTTT.

This clonotype occurred many times. The V gene is TRBV13, the J gene TRBJ2-7; D is perhaps TRBD1 (5 bases). CDR1 is PRHDT, CDR2 FYEKMQ, per germline (reference sequence). The CDR3 runs to 14 residues. V lost 2 bases to trimming and J lost 4 bases, with 12 bases between them. CDR3 in DNA: TGTGCCAGCAGCTTAACAGGATCAGCTTACGAGCAGTACTTC. It encodes CASSLTGSAYEQYF.

The chain joins TRBV6-5 to TRBJ2-6; D might be TRBD2 (6 bases). Germline CDR1 reads MNHEY; CDR2 reads SVGAGI. The CDR3 length is 17 residues. V lost 5 bases to trimming and J lost 0 bases, with 14 bases between them. The CDR3 DNA reads TGTGCCAGCAGTAAGTCGGGAGCAATCTCTGGGGCCAACGTCCTGACTTTC. Its protein is CASSKSGAISGANVLTF.

This clonotype has ten or more counts. The chain combines TRBV30 with TRBJ1-4, with 9 bases identical to TRBD1. The CDR3 loop spans 14 amino acids. Germline CDR1 is GTSNPN and CDR2 is SVGIG (reference sequence). V was pared by 4 bases and J by 7 bases, with 7 bases of the junction left unmatched. In DNA form, the CDR3 reads TGTGCCTGGAAACCCGGGACAGGGACTGAAAAACTGTTTTTT. This codes for CAWKPGTGTEKLFF.

With regard to this clonotype: Just one base apart from a much larger clone, this may be a read error. The chain carries TRBV6-1 and TRBJ2-3, with a tentative D call TRBD2 (6 bases). The CDR3 loop spans 14 amino acids. Germline CDR1 MNHNS, CDR2 SASEGT. With 5 bases removed from V and 2 bases from J, the gap between germline ends came to 11 bases. The chain's CDR3 is CASSQRTNTDTQYF. CDR3 sequence (DNA): TGTGCCAGCAGTCAACGGACTAACACAGATACGCAGTATTTT.

A remark on this clonotype: The germline gene is not matched at one end of the junction; a read error may be the cause. This rearrangement joins TRBV10-3 to TRBJ2-1, with TRBD2 identical over 11 bases. The CDR3 totals 14 residues. Germline V gives CDR1 ENHRY, CDR2 SYGVKD. The CDR3 coding sequence is TGTGCCATCAGTGGGGGACTAGCGGCCAATGGGCAGTTCTTC. It is translated as CAISGGLAANGQFF.

V is TRBV15 and J is TRBJ1-1; 8 bases match TRBD1. This CDR3 spans 15 amino acids. Germline assignment: CDR1 LNHNV and CDR2 YYDKDF (reference sequence). V lost 1 base and J lost 5; bases outside the gene matches: 6. CDR3 sequence: CATSRVGTGGTEAFF. CDR3 DNA: TGTGCCACCAGCAGAGTGGGTACAGGGGGGACTGAAGCTTTCTTT.

This sequence joins TRBV20-1 and TRBJ1-1, with TRBD1 matching over 7 bases. CDR1 and CDR2 (germline): DFQATT, SNEGSKA (reference sequence). V lost 4 bases to trimming and J lost 5 bases; unmatched junction nucleotides: 4. This CDR3 is built from 12 residues. The DNA of the CDR3 is TGCAGTGCTATATACAGGGGTACTGAAGCTTTCTTT. Translation gives CSAIYRGTEAFF.

This clonotype was detected many times. The gene calls are TRBV7-2 and TRBJ2-1; 8 nucleotides align to TRBD2. The CDR3 extends over 14 amino acids. The V gene's germline CDR1 is SGHTA and CDR2 FQGNSA. Trimming removed 7 bases from V and 4 bases from J; junction bases left unmatched: 6. The CDR3 loop is CASNPGLGYNEQFF. Here the CDR3 DNA reads TGTGCCAGCAACCCGGGACTAGGTTACAATGAGCAGTTCTTC.

At least ten counts were recorded for this clonotype. This sequence joins TRBV29-1 and TRBJ2-5, with 7 bases matching TRBD1. CDR3 size: 13 residues. Germline V CDR1 and CDR2: SQVTM, ANQGSEA. J lost 9 bases, V lost 4 bases, and 11 bases had no gene match. The CDR3 loop is CSVVDREPPSQYF. CDR3 coding DNA: TGCAGCGTTGTCGACAGGGAACCGCCGTCCCAGTACTTC.

The rearrangement joins TRBV10-3 to TRBJ1-4; D remains unclear. CDR1 and CDR2 (germline): ENHRY, SYGVKD. Trimming took off 0 bases at V and 10 bases at J, with 12 bases between the two ends. The CDR3 is made up of 14 amino acids. CDR3 DNA sequence: TGTGCCATCAGTGAGTCGACGGCGGCTGGAAAACTGTTTTTT. It translates to CAISESTAAGKLFF.

There are many counts of this clonotype. The chain recombines TRBV30 with TRBJ1-6, with TRBD1 matching over 8 bases. The germline V gene has CDR1 GTSNPN and CDR2 SVGIG (reference sequence). There are 13 residues in the CDR3. CDR3: CAQTGAYNSPLHF. The CDR3 DNA sequence: TGTGCTCAGACAGGGGCTTATAATTCACCCCTCCACTTT. The full variable domain, with the rest looked up from reference TRBV30 and TRBJ1-6, is SQTIHQWPATLVQPVGSPLSLECTVEGTSNPNLYWYRQAAGRGLQLLFYSVGIGQISSEVPQNLSASRPQDRQFILSSKKLLLSDSGFYLCAQTGAYNSPLHFGNGTRLTVT.